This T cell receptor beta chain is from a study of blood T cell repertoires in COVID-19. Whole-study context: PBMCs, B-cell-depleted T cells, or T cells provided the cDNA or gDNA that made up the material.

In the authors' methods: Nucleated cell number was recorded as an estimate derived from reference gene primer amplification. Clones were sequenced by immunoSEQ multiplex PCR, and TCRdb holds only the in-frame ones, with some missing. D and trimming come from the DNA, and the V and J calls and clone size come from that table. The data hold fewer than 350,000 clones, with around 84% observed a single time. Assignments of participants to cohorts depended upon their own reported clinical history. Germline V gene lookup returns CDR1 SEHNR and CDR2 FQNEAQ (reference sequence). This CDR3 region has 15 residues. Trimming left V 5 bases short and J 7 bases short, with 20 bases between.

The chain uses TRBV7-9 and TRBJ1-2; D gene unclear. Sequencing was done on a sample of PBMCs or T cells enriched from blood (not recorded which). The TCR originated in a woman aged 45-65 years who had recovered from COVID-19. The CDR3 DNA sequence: TGTGCCAGCAGCCGCCCAACTGTTGAGACGGGTGGCTACACCTTC. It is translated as CASSRPTVETGGYTF.